The subject of this entry is one T cell receptor (beta chain). Its matching antigen is unknown. This record comes from a study of cytomegalovirus exposure and HLA in healthy donors. Study-wide points: Cytomegalovirus-associated TCR beta chains were listed, numbering roughly 150. Association of roughly 18,000 TCR beta sequences with HLA alleles was found at 0.05 false discovery rate in a later analysis.

CDR3 length: 16 amino acids. Trimming removed 3 bases from V and 7 bases from J; junction bases left unmatched: 9. CDR1 and CDR2 from the germline V gene are MNHEY and SMNVEV (reference sequence). With 60 Vbeta and 13 Jbeta primers, the PCR was carried out. TCRdb's copy holds only in-frame clones and misses some; the assay was immunoSEQ multiplex PCR. Of around 130,000 clones in the sample, 74% are singletons; the top ten hold 5.8%. The sequence derives from a woman aged 45 to 65 in good health and CMV-seropositive. This sequence joins TRBV27 and TRBJ1-5; 10 positions match TRBD1. Sample: PBMCs. CDR3 bases: TGTGCCAGCAGTTTTGGGGGGACAGGGGTACGGCAGCCCCAGCATTTT. Its protein is CASSFGGTGVRQPQHF.